This TCR beta chain came from a study of shared clonotypes between healthy human individuals. About the research overall: For every donor, three CD4 naive, three CD4 memory, two CD8 naive and one CD8 memory plates were used. Study observations and caveats: The study generally estimated greater richness for naive than memory subsets.

This CDR3 region has 14 residues. Germline V gene sequence: CDR1 KGHSH, CDR2 LQKENI. Trimming took 6 bases from V and 3 from J; bases not matched to a gene: 8. Profiling relied on immunoSEQ multiplex PCR, and the TCRdb table lists in-frame clones only, not all of them. The sample includes 2 million to 2.5 million clones, roughly 90% of them seen just once. The donors, healthy adults who were HIV-negative, had experienced no recent acute infections or vaccinations. As concerns this clone: Its specificity is unknown.

The chain combines TRBV18 with TRBJ2-7; 7 nucleotides match TRBD1. This sequence was found in a man younger than 30 in good health. Some clones in this sample may be carry-over from other donors' samples. Sequencing was carried out using naive CD4+ T cells from PBMCs. Subset noted: CD45RA+ positively selected. This chain's CDR3 is CASSSERGHYEQYF. As DNA, the CDR3 is TGTGCCAGCTCTTCGGAAAGGGGGCACTACGAGCAGTACTTC.